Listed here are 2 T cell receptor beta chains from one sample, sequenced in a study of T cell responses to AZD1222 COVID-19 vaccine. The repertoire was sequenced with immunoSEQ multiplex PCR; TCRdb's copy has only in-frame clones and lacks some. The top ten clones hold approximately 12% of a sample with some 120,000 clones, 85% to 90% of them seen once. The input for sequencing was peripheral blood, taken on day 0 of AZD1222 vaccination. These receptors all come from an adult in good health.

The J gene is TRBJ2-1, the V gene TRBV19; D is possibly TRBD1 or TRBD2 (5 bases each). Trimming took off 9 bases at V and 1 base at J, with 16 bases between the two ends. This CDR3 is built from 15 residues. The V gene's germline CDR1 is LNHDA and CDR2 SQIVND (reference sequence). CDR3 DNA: TGTGCCAGCCAGAGGGCAGGGTATTCCTACAATGAGCAGTTCTTC. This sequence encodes CASQRAGYSYNEQFF.

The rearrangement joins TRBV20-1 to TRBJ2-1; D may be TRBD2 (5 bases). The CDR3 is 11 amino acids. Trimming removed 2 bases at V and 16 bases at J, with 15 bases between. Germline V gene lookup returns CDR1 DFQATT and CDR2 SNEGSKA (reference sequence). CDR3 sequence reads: CSARSRSGIFF. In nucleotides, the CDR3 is TGCAGTGCTAGATCCCGCTCGGGGATATTCTTC.